This is a list of T cell receptor beta chains from one sample in a study of cytotoxic CD8 clonotypes in ibrutinib-treated CLL. This table comes from immunoSEQ multiplex PCR, and its TCRdb copy is limited to in-frame clones, with some not included. The sample has roughly 300,000 clones, around 69% seen once; the top ten hold about 6%. The sequences come from PBMCs, collected at disease progression, from a patient treated with ibrutinib. All receptors come from a human donor with chronic lymphocytic leukemia. Both conserved end residues are part of each CDR3. The D gene is left open where the match is weak. Expanded clones are given a class, and other clones once, few, many or no size at all.

J: TRBJ2-2
size: few
V: TRBV4-3
D: NA
CDR3: CASSQGLVTGELFF
DNA: TGCGCCAGCAGCCAGGGACTGGTCACCGGGGAGCTGTTTTTT

J: TRBJ2-1
size: NA
V: TRBV5-1
D: NA
CDR3: CASSFSTGSQFSSSYNEQFF
DNA: TGCGCCAGCAGCTTCAGTACCGGGAGCCAGTTCAGTAGCTCCTACAATGAGCAGTTCTTC

J: TRBJ1-5
size: NA
V: TRBV6-4
D: NA
CDR3: CASSDSRGSAQHF
DNA: TGTGCCAGCAGTGACTCGAGAGGGTCGGCCCAGCATTTT

J: TRBJ2-3
size: once
V: TRBV2
D: TRBD2
CDR3: CASSVTSGGATDTQYF
DNA: TGTGCCAGCAGTGTGACTAGCGGAGGCGCCACAGATACGCAGTATTTT

J: TRBJ2-7
size: NA
V: TRBV15
D: NA
CDR3: CATSHAPLLYEQYF
DNA: TGTGCCACCAGCCATGCCCCTCTACTCTACGAGCAGTACTTC

J: TRBJ2-7
size: NA
V: TRBV29-1
D: NA
CDR3: CSVGRDLGNF
DNA: TGCAGCGTTGGAAGAGACCTGGGGAACTTC

J: TRBJ1-1
size: NA
V: TRBV11-3
D: NA
CDR3: CASSLVHGNTEAFF
DNA: TGTGCCAGCAGCTTAGTGCACGGGAACACTGAAGCTTTCTTT

J: TRBJ2-1
size: NA
V: TRBV19
D: TRBD2
CDR3: CASTRGAGLEAYNEQFF
DNA: TGTGCCAGTACCCGGGGGGCGGGACTAGAGGCCTACAATGAGCAGTTCTTC

J: TRBJ2-1
size: NA
V: TRBV4-1
D: NA
CDR3: CASSQQVSYNEQFF
DNA: TGCGCCAGCAGCCAACAGGTTAGCTACAATGAGCAGTTCTTC

J: TRBJ1-2
size: NA
V: TRBV19
D: NA
CDR3: CASSFDRVYGYTF
DNA: TGTGCCAGTAGTTTCGACAGAGTCTATGGCTACACCTTC

J: TRBJ2-7
size: few
V: TRBV28
D: TRBD2
CDR3: CASSLSAASGTYEQYF
DNA: TGTGCCAGCAGTTTATCCGCGGCTAGCGGAACCTACGAGCAGTACTTC

J: TRBJ2-1
size: NA
V: TRBV5-1
D: NA
CDR3: CASSLGLVTPIGEQFF
DNA: TGCGCCAGCAGCTTGGGACTAGTAACCCCTATCGGTGAGCAGTTCTTC

J: TRBJ2-3
size: NA
V: TRBV7-3
D: NA
CDR3: CASSVGRATDTQYF
DNA: TGTGCCAGCAGCGTCGGAAGGGCCACAGATACGCAGTATTTT